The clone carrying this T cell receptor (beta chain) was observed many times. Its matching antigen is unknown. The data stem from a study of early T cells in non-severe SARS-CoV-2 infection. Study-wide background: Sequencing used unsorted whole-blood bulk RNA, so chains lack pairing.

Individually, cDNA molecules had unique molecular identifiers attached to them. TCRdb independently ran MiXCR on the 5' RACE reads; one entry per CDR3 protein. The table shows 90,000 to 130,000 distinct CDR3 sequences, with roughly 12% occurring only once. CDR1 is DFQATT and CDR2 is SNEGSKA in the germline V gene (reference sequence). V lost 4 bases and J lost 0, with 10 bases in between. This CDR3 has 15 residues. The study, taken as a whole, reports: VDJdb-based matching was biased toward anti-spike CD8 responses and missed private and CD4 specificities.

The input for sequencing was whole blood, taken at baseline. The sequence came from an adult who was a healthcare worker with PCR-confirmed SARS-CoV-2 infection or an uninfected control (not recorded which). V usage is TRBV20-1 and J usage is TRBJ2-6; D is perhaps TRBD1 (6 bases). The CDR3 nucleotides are TGCAGTGCTATCACAGGGCTCTCTGGGGCCAACGTCCTGACTTTC. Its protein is CSAITGLSGANVLTF.